Each of the 6 T cell receptor beta chains below was sequenced from the same sample in a study of post-analysis software for immune sequencing data. Study-level points and caveats: Five or six TRBV segments were significantly more frequent in patients than in controls. TRBV5-6, TRBV5-1 and TRBV20-1 were among these segments.

No antigen is known for these receptors. TCR beta cDNA libraries included unique molecular identifiers. TCRdb re-called the PCR reads through MiXCR, storing one row per CDR3 protein. This sample carries hundreds of thousands of distinct CDR3 sequences, 25% to 30% of them seen once, and the ten largest clones take approximately 0.55%. The sequencing input was blood. These receptors all stem from a girl aged 10 to 17 with multiple sclerosis.

V and J are TRBV2 and TRBJ2-3; D may correspond to TRBD1 or TRBD2 (5 bases each). The CDR3 runs 14 residues. V was trimmed by 5 bases and J by 4 bases, leaving 13 bases between them. Looked up from germline, CDR1 is SNHLY and CDR2 is FYNNEI. The CDR3 here is CASSRDGDADTQYF. DNA of the CDR3: TGTGCCAGCAGTCGGGACGGGGACGCAGATACGCAGTATTTT. Using reference TRBV2 and TRBJ2-3 for the parts outside the CDR3, the full variable domain is EPEVTQTPSHQVTQMGQEVILRCVPISNHLYFYWYRQILGQKVEFLVSFYNNEISEKSEIFDDQFSVERPDGSNFTLKIRSTKLEDSAMYFCASSRDGDADTQYFGPGTRLTVL.

The gene calls are TRBV5-1 and TRBJ2-7, with 7 bases fitting TRBD1. V lost 4 bases and J lost 7; bases outside the gene matches: 8. This CDR3 is 13 amino acids long. CDR1 and CDR2 (germline): SGHRS, YFSETQ. The CDR3 sequence is CASSQGRTGEQYF. The DNA of the CDR3 is TGCGCCAGCAGCCAGGGACGGACAGGAGAGCAGTACTTC.

This clonotype was seen a few times. The gene calls are TRBV6-6 and TRBJ1-5; 7 positions agree with TRBD1. The trim removed 2 bases at V and 3 bases at J, leaving 7 bases unmatched. The CDR3 spans 16 residues. Germline lookup yields CDR1 MNHNY and CDR2 SVGAGI (reference sequence). The CDR3 spells CASSYQTGSLNQPQHF. CDR3 nucleotides: TGTGCCAGCAGTTACCAGACAGGGTCCCTCAATCAGCCCCAGCATTTT.

As for this clonotype: The junction does not match germline at one end; this may be a read error. The rearrangement links TRBV20-1 to TRBJ2-1; the D is unclear. Germline assignment: CDR1 DFQATT and CDR2 SNEGSKA (reference sequence). The CDR3 runs to 13 residues. The CDR3 sequence is CSARSGFTSSVVF. As DNA, the CDR3 is TGCAGTGCTAGATCGGGCTTTACCTCTTCCGTGGTCTTC.

This chain connects TRBV24-1 to TRBJ1-2; 7 bases align to TRBD1. This CDR3 is 15 amino acids long. With V trimmed by 3 bases and J by 3 bases, 6 bases remained unmatched. CDR1 and CDR2 (germline): KGHDR, SFDVKD. The CDR3 DNA reads TGTGCCACCAGTGATGTGGACAGGCCACACTATGGCTACACCTTC. Translation: CATSDVDRPHYGYTF.

This chain connects TRBV11-2 to TRBJ2-1, with TRBD2 identical over 9 bases. The CDR3 length is 16 residues. The germline CDR1 and CDR2 sequences are SGHAT and FQNNGV. V lost 2 bases, J lost 7 bases, and 9 bases stayed unmatched. DNA of the CDR3: TGTGCCAGCAGCTTATTCACTAGCGGGTTGCCGAATGAGCAGTTCTTC. Residues: CASSLFTSGLPNEQFF.